The TCR beta chain under discussion was sequenced for a study of T cell responses to AZD1222 COVID-19 vaccine. There are 18 residues in the CDR3. V lost 1 base and J lost 3, with 18 bases in between. From germline, CDR1 is SGHTA and CDR2 FQGNSA. Using immunoSEQ multiplex PCR, the repertoire was profiled, and TCRdb retains in-frame clones only, with some absent. This table has about 150,000 clones, over 70% appearing once. This clone showed up just a few times. Its antigen remains unknown. Study results and caveats: Only a handful of AZD1222 recipients, more than five in all, had baseline seropositivity. White British ancestry dominated among donors, who included more females, and clonal diversity was possibly underestimated.

The chain uses TRBV7-2 and TRBJ1-4; a weak D match, TRBD1 (5 bases). The sample consisted of peripheral blood, taken 28 days after the second AZD1222 dose. The TCR was taken from an adult who received the AZD1222 COVID-19 vaccine. CDR3: CASSLGVTGQSANEKLFF. CDR3 DNA: TGTGCCAGCAGCTTAGGGGTGACGGGGCAGTCGGCTAATGAAAAACTGTTTTTT.